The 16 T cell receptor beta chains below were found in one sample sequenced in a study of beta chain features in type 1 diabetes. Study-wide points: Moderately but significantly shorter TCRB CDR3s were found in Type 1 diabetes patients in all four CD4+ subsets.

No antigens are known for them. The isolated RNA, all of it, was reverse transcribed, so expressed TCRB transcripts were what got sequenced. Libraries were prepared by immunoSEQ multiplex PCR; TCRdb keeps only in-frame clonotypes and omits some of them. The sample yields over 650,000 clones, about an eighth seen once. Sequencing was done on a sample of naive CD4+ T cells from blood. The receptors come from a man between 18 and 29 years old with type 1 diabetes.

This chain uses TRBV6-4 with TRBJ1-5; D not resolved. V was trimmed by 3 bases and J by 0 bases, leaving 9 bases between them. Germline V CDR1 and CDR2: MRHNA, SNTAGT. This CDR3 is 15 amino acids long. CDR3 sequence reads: CASSEQPYSNQPQHF. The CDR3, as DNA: TGTGCCAGCAGTGAACAGCCCTATAGCAATCAGCCCCAGCATTTT.

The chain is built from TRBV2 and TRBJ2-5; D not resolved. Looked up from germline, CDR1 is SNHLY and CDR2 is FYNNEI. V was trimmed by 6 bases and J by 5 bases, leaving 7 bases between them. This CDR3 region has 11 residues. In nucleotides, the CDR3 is TGTGCCAGCAGCCGGTGGGAGACCCAGTACTTC. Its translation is CASSRWETQYF.

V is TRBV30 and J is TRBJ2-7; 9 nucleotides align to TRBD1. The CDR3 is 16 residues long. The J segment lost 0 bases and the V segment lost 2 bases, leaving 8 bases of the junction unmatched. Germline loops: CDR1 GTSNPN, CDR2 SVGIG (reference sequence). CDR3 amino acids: CAWSTLGQGSSYEQYF. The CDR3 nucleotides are TGTGCCTGGAGTACCCTCGGACAGGGGAGCTCCTACGAGCAGTACTTC. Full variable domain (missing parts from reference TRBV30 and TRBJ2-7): SQTIHQWPATLVQPVGSPLSLECTVEGTSNPNLYWYRQAAGRGLQLLFYSVGIGQISSEVPQNLSASRPQDRQFILSSKKLLLSDSGFYLCAWSTLGQGSSYEQYFGPGTRLTVT.

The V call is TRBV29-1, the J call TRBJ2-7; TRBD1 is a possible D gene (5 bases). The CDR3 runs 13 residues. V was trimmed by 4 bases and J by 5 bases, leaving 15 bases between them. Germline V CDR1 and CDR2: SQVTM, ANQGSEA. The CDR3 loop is CSVAGHPRDEQYF. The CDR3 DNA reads TGCAGCGTTGCAGGGCACCCCAGGGACGAGCAGTACTTC.

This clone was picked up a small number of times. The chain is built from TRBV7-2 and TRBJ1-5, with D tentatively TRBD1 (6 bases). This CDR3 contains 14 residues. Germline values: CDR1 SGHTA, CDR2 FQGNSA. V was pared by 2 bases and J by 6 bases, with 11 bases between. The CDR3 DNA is TGTGCCAGCAGCTTATCGGGGGCAGGTCAGCCCCAGCATTTT. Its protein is CASSLSGAGQPQHF.

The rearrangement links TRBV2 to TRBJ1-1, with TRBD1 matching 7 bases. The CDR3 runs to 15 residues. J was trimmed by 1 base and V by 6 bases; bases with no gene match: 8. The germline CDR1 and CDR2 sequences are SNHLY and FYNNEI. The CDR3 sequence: CASSFTGASNTEAFF. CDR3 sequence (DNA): TGTGCCAGCAGCTTTACAGGGGCCTCGAACACTGAAGCTTTCTTT.

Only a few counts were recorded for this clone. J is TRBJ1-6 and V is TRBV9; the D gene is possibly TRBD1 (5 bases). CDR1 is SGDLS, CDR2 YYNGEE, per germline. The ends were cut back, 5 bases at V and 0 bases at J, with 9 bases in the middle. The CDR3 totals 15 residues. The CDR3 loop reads CASREGSSYNSPLHF. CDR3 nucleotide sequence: TGTGCCAGCAGGGAGGGGAGCTCCTATAATTCACCCCTCCACTTT. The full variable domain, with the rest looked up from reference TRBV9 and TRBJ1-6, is DSGVTQTPKHLITATGQRVTLRCSPRSGDLSVYWYQQSLDQGLQFLIQYYNGEERAKGNILERFSAQQFPDLHSELNLSSLELGDSALYFCASREGSSYNSPLHFGNGTRLTVT.

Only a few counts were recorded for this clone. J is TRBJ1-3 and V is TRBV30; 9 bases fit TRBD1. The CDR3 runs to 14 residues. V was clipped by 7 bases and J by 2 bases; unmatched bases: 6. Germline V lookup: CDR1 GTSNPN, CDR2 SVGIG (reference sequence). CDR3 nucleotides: TGTGCCTCACACGGGACAGGGACTGGAAACACCATATATTTT. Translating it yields CASHGTGTGNTIYF. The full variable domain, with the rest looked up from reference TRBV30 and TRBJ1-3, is SQTIHQWPATLVQPVGSPLSLECTVEGTSNPNLYWYRQAAGRGLQLLFYSVGIGQISSEVPQNLSASRPQDRQFILSSKKLLLSDSGFYLCASHGTGTGNTIYFGEGSWLTVV.

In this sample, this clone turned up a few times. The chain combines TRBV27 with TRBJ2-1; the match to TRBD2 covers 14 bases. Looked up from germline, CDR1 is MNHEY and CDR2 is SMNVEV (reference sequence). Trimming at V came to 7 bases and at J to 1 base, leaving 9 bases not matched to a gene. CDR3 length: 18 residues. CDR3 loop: CASINRLAGGPSYNEQFF. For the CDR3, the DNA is TGTGCCAGCATCAACAGACTAGCGGGAGGGCCGTCCTACAATGAGCAGTTCTTC.

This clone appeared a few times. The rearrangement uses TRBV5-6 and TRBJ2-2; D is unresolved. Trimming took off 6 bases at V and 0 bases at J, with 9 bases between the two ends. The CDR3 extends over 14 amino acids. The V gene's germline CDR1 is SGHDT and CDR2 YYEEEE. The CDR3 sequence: CASTRASNTGELFF. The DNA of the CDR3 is TGTGCCAGCACCCGGGCCTCGAACACCGGGGAGCTGTTTTTT.

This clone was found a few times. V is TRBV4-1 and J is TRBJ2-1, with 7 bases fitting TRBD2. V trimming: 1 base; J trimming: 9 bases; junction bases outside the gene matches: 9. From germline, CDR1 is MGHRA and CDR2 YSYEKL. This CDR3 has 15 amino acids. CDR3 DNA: TGCGCCAGCAGCCAAGTAGACGGGGGGTTAGTTGAGCAGTTCTTC. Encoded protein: CASSQVDGGLVEQFF.

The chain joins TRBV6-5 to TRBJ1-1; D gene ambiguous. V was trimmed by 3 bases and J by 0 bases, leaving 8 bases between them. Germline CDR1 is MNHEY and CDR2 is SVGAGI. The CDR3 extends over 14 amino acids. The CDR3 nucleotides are TGTGCCAGCAGTTATCAGAGAGTGAACACTGAAGCTTTCTTT. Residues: CASSYQRVNTEAFF.

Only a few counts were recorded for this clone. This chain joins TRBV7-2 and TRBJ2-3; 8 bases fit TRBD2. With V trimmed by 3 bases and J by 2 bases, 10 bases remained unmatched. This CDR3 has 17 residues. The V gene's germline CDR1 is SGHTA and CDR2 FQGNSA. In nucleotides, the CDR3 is TGTGCCAGCAGCTTTTTTCCTGGCGGGGGGAACACAGATACGCAGTATTTT. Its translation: CASSFFPGGGNTDTQYF.

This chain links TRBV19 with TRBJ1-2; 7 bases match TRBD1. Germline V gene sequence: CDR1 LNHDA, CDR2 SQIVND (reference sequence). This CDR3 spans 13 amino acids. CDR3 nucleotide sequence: TGTGCGATACGAACCGGGACAGAAGATGGCTACACCTTC. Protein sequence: CAIRTGTEDGYTF.

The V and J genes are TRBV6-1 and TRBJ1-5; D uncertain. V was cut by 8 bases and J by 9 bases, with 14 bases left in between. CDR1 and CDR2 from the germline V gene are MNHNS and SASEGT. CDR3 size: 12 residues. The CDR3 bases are TGTGCCAGCCGTCCGGCCTCGTGGCCCCAGCATTTT. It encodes CASRPASWPQHF.

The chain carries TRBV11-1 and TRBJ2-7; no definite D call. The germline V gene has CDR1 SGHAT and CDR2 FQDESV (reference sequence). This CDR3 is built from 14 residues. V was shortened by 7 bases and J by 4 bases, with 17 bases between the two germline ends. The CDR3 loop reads CASTPSLGFYEQYF. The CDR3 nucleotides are TGTGCCAGCACCCCGAGCCTGGGGTTTTACGAGCAGTACTTC.